The source of this T cell receptor beta chain is a study of glioma-infiltrating T cells. TCR alpha and beta CDR3 regions were amplified from RNA using iRepertoire nested multiplex PCR. TCRdb fed the multiplex PCR reads into MiXCR, producing one record per CDR3 protein. The sample gives approximately 140,000 distinct CDR3 sequences, roughly a quarter of which show up once; around 28% is in the top ten. The CDR3 contains 12 residues. The V end was cut by 7 bases, the J end by 5 bases, with 11 bases between. This rearrangement joins TRBV12-3 or TRBV12-4 to TRBJ1-1, with no clear D. Sequenced material: glioma tissue, nonneoplastic brain tissue, or PBMCs (not recorded which). The receptor was derived from a human donor with low-grade glioma or glioblastoma, undergoing nonglioma brain surgery, or in good health (not recorded which). CDR3 protein: CASTWGGTEAFF. The CDR3 DNA reads TGTGCCAGCACCTGGGGAGGGACTGAAGCTTTCTTT.